The rows below give T cell receptor beta chains drawn from one sample of a study of CD8 T cells in ankylosing spondylitis. TCRdb passed the 5' RACE reads through MiXCR, listing each CDR3 protein once. Among about 200,000 distinct CDR3 sequences, 6% to 8.5% were seen once, and the ten largest hold approximately 15%. Source material: blood, either unsorted or a sorted T cell fraction (not recorded which). Receptor source: a male donor with ankylosing spondylitis. The CDR3 runs from the conserved cysteine through the conserved F or W. The order of the fields is D gene, clone size, J gene, V gene, CDR3 protein, CDR3 DNA. The D gene is left open where the match is weak. The listing skips clone size in some rows; elsewhere it reads once, few, many or a size class.

D gene: .; clone size: .; J gene: TRBJ2-5; V gene: TRBV5-6; CDR3 protein: CASSFAGTLVWETQYF; CDR3 DNA: TGTGCCAGCAGCTTCGCCGGGACTCTGGTATGGGAGACCCAGTACTTC
D gene: .; clone size: .; J gene: TRBJ2-7; V gene: TRBV25-1; CDR3 protein: CASSGLDYEQYF; CDR3 DNA: TGTGCCAGCAGTGGCCTAGACTACGAGCAGTACTTC
D gene: .; clone size: many; J gene: TRBJ1-2; V gene: TRBV9; CDR3 protein: CASSGRDTRTGYTF; CDR3 DNA: TGTGCCAGCAGCGGACGTGATACTCGGACGGGCTACACCTTC
D gene: TRBD2; clone size: many; J gene: TRBJ2-3; V gene: TRBV3-1; CDR3 protein: CASSNSAGGVSDTQYF; CDR3 DNA: TGTGCCAGCAGCAACTCGGCCGGGGGGGTGTCAGATACGCAGTATTTT
D gene: TRBD1; clone size: many; J gene: TRBJ2-1; V gene: TRBV4-1; CDR3 protein: CASSQGQGAYNEQFF; CDR3 DNA: TGCGCCAGCAGCCAGGGACAGGGGGCTTACAATGAGCAGTTCTTC
D gene: TRBD1; clone size: many; J gene: TRBJ2-7; V gene: TRBV4-3; CDR3 protein: CASSQSGTGTYEQYF; CDR3 DNA: TGCGCCAGCAGCCAATCCGGGACAGGGACCTACGAGCAGTACTTC
D gene: .; clone size: many; J gene: TRBJ1-1; V gene: TRBV27; CDR3 protein: CASSLSIRGNTEAFF; CDR3 DNA: TGTGCCAGCAGTTTATCGATCCGGGGGAACACTGAAGCTTTCTTT
D gene: TRBD1; clone size: many; J gene: TRBJ1-5; V gene: TRBV4-3; CDR3 protein: CASSQERGQGIGQPQHF; CDR3 DNA: TGCGCCAGCAGCCAAGAAAGGGGACAGGGGATCGGCCAGCCCCAGCATTTT
D gene: .; clone size: many; J gene: TRBJ2-7; V gene: TRBV2; CDR3 protein: CASSSMNYEQYF; CDR3 DNA: TGTGCCAGCAGCTCGATGAACTACGAGCAGTACTTC
D gene: .; clone size: many; J gene: TRBJ1-5; V gene: TRBV27; CDR3 protein: CASSPSMGTDQPQHF; CDR3 DNA: TGTGCCAGCAGCCCCTCTATGGGGACGGATCAGCCCCAGCATTTT
D gene: TRBD1; clone size: .; J gene: TRBJ2-2; V gene: TRBV6-4; CDR3 protein: CASSDSWLGTVNTGELFF; CDR3 DNA: TGTGCCAGCAGTGACTCATGGCTGGGGACAGTTAACACCGGGGAGCTGTTTTTT
D gene: .; clone size: many; J gene: TRBJ1-5; V gene: TRBV5-1; CDR3 protein: CASSLAGLSNQPQHF; CDR3 DNA: TGCGCCAGCAGCTTGGCAGGTCTTAGCAATCAGCCCCAGCATTTT
D gene: .; clone size: .; J gene: TRBJ2-1; V gene: TRBV6-2/TRBV6-3; CDR3 protein: CASSYHLYNEQFF; CDR3 DNA: TGTGCCAGCAGTTACCACCTATACAATGAGCAGTTCTTC
D gene: .; clone size: many; J gene: TRBJ2-1; V gene: TRBV28; CDR3 protein: CASSTRQVRWDEQFF; CDR3 DNA: TGTGCCAGCAGTACCCGACAGGTCAGATGGGATGAGCAGTTCTTC
D gene: .; clone size: many; J gene: TRBJ2-1; V gene: TRBV10-3; CDR3 protein: CAIRGDQSSYNEQFF; CDR3 DNA: TGTGCCATCAGGGGGGACCAAAGCTCCTACAATGAGCAGTTCTTC
D gene: .; clone size: many; J gene: TRBJ1-5; V gene: TRBV6-1; CDR3 protein: CASSPSRTEAQHF; CDR3 DNA: TGTGCCAGCAGTCCATCCCGGACAGAAGCCCAGCATTTT
D gene: .; clone size: .; J gene: TRBJ2-5; V gene: TRBV2; CDR3 protein: CASSDPGTIFQETQYF; CDR3 DNA: TGTGCCAGCAGTGACCCCGGGACAATTTTCCAAGAGACCCAGTACTTC
D gene: TRBD1; clone size: many; J gene: TRBJ1-2; V gene: TRBV5-1; CDR3 protein: CASSLFDRGANYGYTF; CDR3 DNA: TGCGCCAGCAGCTTATTTGACAGGGGCGCTAACTATGGCTACACCTTC
D gene: .; clone size: .; J gene: TRBJ1-2; V gene: TRBV20-1; CDR3 protein: CSATDSNYGYTF; CDR3 DNA: TGCAGTGCCACGGACAGCAACTATGGCTACACCTTC
D gene: .; clone size: many; J gene: TRBJ2-7; V gene: TRBV7-9; CDR3 protein: CASRPGNSYEQYF; CDR3 DNA: TGTGCCAGCCGCCCGGGGAATTCGTACGAGCAGTACTTC
D gene: .; clone size: many; J gene: TRBJ2-2; V gene: TRBV4-2; CDR3 protein: CASTPVDAGTGELFF; CDR3 DNA: TGTGCCAGCACCCCCGTGGATGCGGGCACCGGGGAGCTGTTTTTT
D gene: .; clone size: few; J gene: TRBJ2-1; V gene: TRBV29-1; CDR3 protein: CSVELTYNEQFF; CDR3 DNA: TGCAGCGTTGAATTGACGTACAATGAGCAGTTCTTC
D gene: .; clone size: many; J gene: TRBJ1-1; V gene: TRBV6-5; CDR3 protein: CASSYSPPGTMNTEAFF; CDR3 DNA: TGTGCCAGCAGTTACTCACCCCCAGGAACAATGAACACTGAAGCTTTCTTT
D gene: TRBD1; clone size: many; J gene: TRBJ1-5; V gene: TRBV19; CDR3 protein: CASSKGQGRNQPQHF; CDR3 DNA: TGTGCCAGTAGTAAAGGACAGGGACGCAATCAGCCCCAGCATTTT
D gene: .; clone size: many; J gene: TRBJ2-1; V gene: TRBV29-1; CDR3 protein: CSVGGNEQFF; CDR3 DNA: TGCAGCGTTGGGGGGAATGAGCAGTTCTTC
D gene: .; clone size: many; J gene: TRBJ1-5; V gene: TRBV6-2/TRBV6-3; CDR3 protein: CASSYVTALSGQPQHF; CDR3 DNA: TGTGCCAGCAGTTACGTGACAGCCTTATCTGGACAGCCCCAGCATTTT
D gene: TRBD1; clone size: many; J gene: TRBJ2-7; V gene: TRBV4-3; CDR3 protein: CASSQDRDEQYF; CDR3 DNA: TGCGCCAGCAGCCAGGACAGGGACGAGCAGTACTTC
D gene: .; clone size: .; J gene: TRBJ2-7; V gene: TRBV7-2; CDR3 protein: CASSLTGPASYEQYF; CDR3 DNA: TGTGCCAGCAGCTTAACGGGACCCGCCTCCTACGAGCAGTACTTC
D gene: .; clone size: many; J gene: TRBJ2-7; V gene: TRBV9; CDR3 protein: CASSVGAGSYEQYF; CDR3 DNA: TGTGCCAGCAGCGTAGGAGCAGGTTCCTACGAGCAGTACTTC
D gene: TRBD1; clone size: many; J gene: TRBJ2-7; V gene: TRBV18; CDR3 protein: CASSWDSGYEQYF; CDR3 DNA: TGTGCCAGCTCTTGGGACAGTGGATACGAGCAGTACTTC
D gene: .; clone size: many; J gene: TRBJ2-1; V gene: TRBV27; CDR3 protein: CASSFGPYNEQFF; CDR3 DNA: TGTGCCAGCAGTTTCGGGCCTTACAATGAGCAGTTCTTC
D gene: .; clone size: many; J gene: TRBJ1-1; V gene: TRBV6-2/TRBV6-3; CDR3 protein: CASKEVNTEAFF; CDR3 DNA: TGTGCCAGCAAAGAGGTGAACACTGAAGCTTTCTTT
D gene: .; clone size: many; J gene: TRBJ2-7; V gene: TRBV6-2/TRBV6-3; CDR3 protein: CASSYSGSPGAYEQYF; CDR3 DNA: TGTGCCAGCAGTTACTCGGGCTCCCCCGGAGCCTACGAGCAGTACTTC
D gene: .; clone size: many; J gene: TRBJ2-7; V gene: TRBV4-3; CDR3 protein: CASSETAGNPAYEQYF; CDR3 DNA: TGCGCCAGCAGCGAGACTGCAGGCAATCCCGCCTACGAGCAGTACTTC
D gene: .; clone size: many; J gene: TRBJ1-2; V gene: TRBV7-9; CDR3 protein: CASSPWRGGYTF; CDR3 DNA: TGTGCCAGCAGCCCTTGGAGAGGCGGCTACACCTTC
D gene: .; clone size: many; J gene: TRBJ2-1; V gene: TRBV27; CDR3 protein: CASSPGLPGDNEQFF; CDR3 DNA: TGTGCCAGCAGTCCAGGACTTCCGGGGGACAATGAGCAGTTCTTC
D gene: .; clone size: many; J gene: TRBJ1-2; V gene: TRBV4-3; CDR3 protein: CASSRGRGANYGYTF; CDR3 DNA: TGCGCCAGCAGCCGCGGGCGGGGAGCTAACTATGGCTACACCTTC
D gene: .; clone size: many; J gene: TRBJ2-7; V gene: TRBV5-1; CDR3 protein: CASSRSNRPTYEQYF; CDR3 DNA: TGCGCCAGCAGCCGGAGTAACAGGCCCACCTACGAGCAGTACTTC
D gene: .; clone size: many; J gene: TRBJ2-7; V gene: TRBV7-9; CDR3 protein: CASSSRSEEQYF; CDR3 DNA: TGTGCCAGCAGCTCCCGTTCGGAAGAGCAGTACTTC
D gene: TRBD2; clone size: few; J gene: TRBJ2-5; V gene: TRBV20-1; CDR3 protein: CSARDWGGVWETQYF; CDR3 DNA: TGCAGTGCTAGAGATTGGGGGGGTGTGTGGGAGACCCAGTACTTC
D gene: .; clone size: many; J gene: TRBJ2-3; V gene: TRBV7-9; CDR3 protein: CASHQSLSTDTQYF; CDR3 DNA: TGTGCCAGCCACCAGTCCCTGAGCACAGATACGCAGTATTTT
D gene: TRBD1; clone size: many; J gene: TRBJ2-7; V gene: TRBV28; CDR3 protein: CASRGTGYSYEQYF; CDR3 DNA: TGTGCCAGCAGGGGGACAGGGTACTCCTACGAGCAGTACTTC
D gene: .; clone size: many; J gene: TRBJ2-2; V gene: TRBV2; CDR3 protein: CASSEFGTGELFF; CDR3 DNA: TGTGCCAGCAGTGAATTCGGCACCGGGGAGCTGTTTTTT
D gene: .; clone size: many; J gene: TRBJ2-3; V gene: TRBV12-3/TRBV12-4; CDR3 protein: CASSLTVRDTQYF; CDR3 DNA: TGTGCCAGCAGTTTGACCGTTCGGGATACGCAGTATTTT
D gene: .; clone size: many; J gene: TRBJ2-1; V gene: TRBV6-2/TRBV6-3; CDR3 protein: CASSYYPLREQFF; CDR3 DNA: TGTGCCAGCAGTTACTATCCTTTGCGTGAGCAGTTCTTC
D gene: TRBD2; clone size: many; J gene: TRBJ2-1; V gene: TRBV10-3; CDR3 protein: CAISVAGTSGSDEQFF; CDR3 DNA: TGTGCCATCAGTGTGGCCGGGACTAGCGGGTCTGATGAGCAGTTCTTC
D gene: TRBD2; clone size: many; J gene: TRBJ2-7; V gene: TRBV7-6; CDR3 protein: CASSVAGGNLDEQYF; CDR3 DNA: TGTGCCAGCAGCGTAGCGGGAGGGAATTTGGACGAGCAGTACTTC
D gene: TRBD1; clone size: few; J gene: TRBJ2-3; V gene: TRBV7-2; CDR3 protein: CASSFSLPGQEVYF; CDR3 DNA: TGTGCCAGCAGCTTTTCACTACCGGGACAGGAGGTGTATTTT
D gene: TRBD2; clone size: few; J gene: TRBJ2-1; V gene: TRBV20-1; CDR3 protein: CSARPPGLAVYNEQFF; CDR3 DNA: TGCAGTGCTAGACCTCCGGGACTAGCGGTTTACAATGAGCAGTTCTTC